The 16 T cell receptor beta chains listed next were all sequenced from one sample in a study of blood T cell repertoires in COVID-19. Produced via immunoSEQ multiplex PCR; TCRdb's table is partial and in-frame only. The sample carries around 25,000 clones, roughly 90% recorded once. The sequenced sample was peripheral blood. The receptors derive from a man aged 65-85 years with acute or convalescent COVID-19.

The chain recombines TRBV28 with TRBJ2-5, with 7 bases lining up with TRBD2. The V gene end was trimmed by 6 bases and the J gene end by 0 bases; junction bases not matched to a gene: 7. The V gene's germline CDR1 is MDHEN and CDR2 SYDVKM. CDR3 length: 15 residues. CDR3 residues: CASSPWGGYQETQYF. DNA for the CDR3: TGTGCCAGCAGCCCATGGGGGGGGTACCAAGAGACCCAGTACTTC.

V is TRBV2 and J is TRBJ2-1; 7 bases align to TRBD2. The CDR3 covers 15 residues. With V trimmed by 1 base and J by 4 bases, 4 bases remained unmatched. Germline V gene sequence: CDR1 SNHLY, CDR2 FYNNEI. In nucleotides, the CDR3 is TGTGCCAGCAGTGAAGACCTAGCGGCATACAATGAGCAGTTCTTC. This codes for CASSEDLAAYNEQFF. The variable domain in full, completed from reference TRBV2 and TRBJ2-1, reads EPEVTQTPSHQVTQMGQEVILRCVPISNHLYFYWYRQILGQKVEFLVSFYNNEISEKSEIFDDQFSVERPDGSNFTLKIRSTKLEDSAMYFCASSEDLAAYNEQFFGPGTRLTVL.

The chain employs TRBV14 and TRBJ1-1; no clear D. The germline V gene has CDR1 SGHDN and CDR2 FVKESK. Trimming cost V 4 bases and J 1 base, with 7 bases left between them. The CDR3 has 13 residues. The CDR3 sequence is CASSLYQNTEAFF. CDR3 nucleotide sequence: TGTGCCAGCAGCCTCTACCAGAACACTGAAGCTTTCTTT.

This clone is judged medium-sized. The chain's CDR3 is CASSPVTPPETQYF. The DNA for the CDR3 is TGTGCCAGCTCCCCGGTGACTCCCCCAGAGACCCAGTACTTC. This chain uses TRBV18 with TRBJ2-5, with D hard to call. From germline, CDR1 is KGHSH and CDR2 LQKENI. The V end was cut by 6 bases, the J end by 4 bases, with 15 bases between. This CDR3 is 14 amino acids long.

CDR3 DNA sequence: TGTGCCAGCGGCCCGGGGCGGGACAGACCAAGCACAGATACGCAGTATTTT. This codes for CASGPGRDRPSTDTQYF. J is TRBJ2-3 and V is TRBV25-1, with D possibly TRBD1 on 7 matching bases. The CDR3 sequence is 17 residues long. CDR1 and CDR2 from the germline V gene are MGHDK and SYGVNS. The ends were cut back, 8 bases at V and 0 bases at J, with 21 bases in the middle.

The genes are TRBV11-2 and TRBJ1-1; possible D gene TRBD1, 5 bases. Looked up from germline, CDR1 is SGHAT and CDR2 is FQNNGV. The CDR3 spans 16 residues. Trimming pared 2 bases from V and 1 base from J, leaving 14 bases between. The CDR3 nucleotides are TGTGCCAGCAGCTTAAAATTTGGACATAAGAACACTGAAGCTTTCTTT. Protein product: CASSLKFGHKNTEAFF.

The table lists this clone with a count of one. The V and J genes are TRBV5-1 and TRBJ2-7; perhaps TRBD2 as D (5 bases). The germline V gene has CDR1 SGHRS and CDR2 YFSETQ. With 0 bases removed from V and 5 bases from J, the gap between germline ends came to 15 bases. This CDR3 has 15 residues. CDR3 bases: TGCGCCAGCAGCTTGGCCGGTGGAGGCATAAACGAGCAGTACTTC. It specifies CASSLAGGGINEQYF.

V gene TRBV2 combines with J gene TRBJ2-1, with TRBD2 as a possible D gene (6 bases). The CDR3 is 15 amino acids. Germline loops: CDR1 SNHLY, CDR2 FYNNEI. The ends were cut back, 6 bases at V and 0 bases at J, with 12 bases in the middle. The CDR3 region has the DNA TGTGCCAGCAGGCGGGACGAAAGCTCCTACAATGAGCAGTTCTTC. It is translated as CASRRDESSYNEQFF.

V gene TRBV5-1 combines with J gene TRBJ2-1; 8 bases are shared with TRBD2. Germline lookup yields CDR1 SGHRS and CDR2 YFSETQ. CDR3 size: 16 residues. The V and J ends lost 0 bases and 4 bases, in that order; junction bases with no gene match: 6. The chain's CDR3 is CASSLEASGPYNEQFF. The CDR3 DNA reads as TGCGCCAGCAGCTTGGAAGCTAGCGGGCCGTACAATGAGCAGTTCTTC.

This chain uses TRBV25-1 with TRBJ1-1; a weak D match, TRBD1 (5 bases). The length of the CDR3 is 15 residues. The V end was cut by 3 bases, the J end by 7 bases, with 18 bases between. Germline values: CDR1 MGHDK, CDR2 SYGVNS. CDR3 bases: TGTGCCAGCAGTGACACCAGAGGGGCCGGGGGTGAAGCTTTCTTT. Translation gives CASSDTRGAGGEAFF.

This clone was seen only a few times. The rearrangement links TRBV25-1 to TRBJ1-1; D ambiguous. Trimming took off 2 bases at V and 10 bases at J, with 17 bases between the two ends. The CDR3 runs to 14 residues. Germline CDR1 MGHDK, CDR2 SYGVNS. CDR3 nucleotide sequence: TGTGCCAGCAGTGAAACTCTGGCAGGCCCCCTAGCTTTCTTT. This gives the protein CASSETLAGPLAFF.

DNA of the CDR3: TGTGCCAGCAGGCCGGGACTAGCGACATCCTACGAGCAGTACTTC. It specifies CASRPGLATSYEQYF. The chain is built from TRBV11-2 and TRBJ2-7; 10 bases are a match to TRBD2. The CDR3 extends over 15 amino acids. Germline V lookup: CDR1 SGHAT, CDR2 FQNNGV. V shed 6 bases and J 1 base; nucleotides not matched to a gene: 6.

The genes are TRBV5-4 and TRBJ2-7; the match to TRBD1 covers 7 bases. Germline CDR1 is SGHNT and CDR2 is YYREEE (reference sequence). The CDR3 has 14 residues. V shed 4 bases, J shed 3 bases, and the junction held 7 bases outside the gene matches. The CDR3 bases are TGTGCCAGCAGCAAAACAGGGGAAGGCTACGAGCAGTACTTC. Protein: CASSKTGEGYEQYF.

This chain links TRBV5-4 with TRBJ2-5, with D possibly being TRBD1 (7 bases). This CDR3 spans 13 amino acids. V gave up 4 bases and J gave up 5 bases, with 12 bases separating them. The germline CDR1 and CDR2 sequences are SGHNT and YYREEE (reference sequence). The CDR3 is CASSLRGDETQYF. In DNA, the CDR3 is TGTGCCAGCAGCCTCAGGGGGGACGAGACCCAGTACTTC.

The chain employs TRBV24-1 and TRBJ2-5; no reliable D call. The CDR3 spans 15 residues. Trimming took 3 bases from V and 6 from J, leaving 16 bases between them. Germline assignment: CDR1 KGHDR and CDR2 SFDVKD. The CDR3 is CATSDTRLATKTQYF. The CDR3 nucleotides are TGTGCCACCAGTGATACTCGTCTGGCGACAAAGACCCAGTACTTC.

This clone was seen once. The genes are TRBV6-5 and TRBJ1-1; 7 nucleotides agree with TRBD1. Germline CDR1 is MNHEY and CDR2 is SVGAGI. The CDR3 is 14 residues long. J gave up 8 bases and V 0 bases, and 6 bases lay outside the gene matches. CDR3 sequence reads: CASSYSTGRLEAFF. The CDR3, as DNA: TGTGCCAGCAGTTACTCGACAGGGAGGTTGGAAGCTTTCTTT.